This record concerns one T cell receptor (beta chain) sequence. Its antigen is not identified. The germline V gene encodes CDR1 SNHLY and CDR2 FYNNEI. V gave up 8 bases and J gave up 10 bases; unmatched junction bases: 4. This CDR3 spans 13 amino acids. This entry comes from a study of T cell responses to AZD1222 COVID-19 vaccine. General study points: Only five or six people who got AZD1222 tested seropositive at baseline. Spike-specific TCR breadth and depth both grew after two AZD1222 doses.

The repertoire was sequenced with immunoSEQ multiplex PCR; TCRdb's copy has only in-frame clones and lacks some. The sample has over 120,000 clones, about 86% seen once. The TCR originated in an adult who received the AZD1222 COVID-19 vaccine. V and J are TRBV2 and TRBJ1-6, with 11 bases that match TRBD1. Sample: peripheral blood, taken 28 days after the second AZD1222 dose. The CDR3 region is CASFGTGGSPLHF. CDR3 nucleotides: TGTGCCAGCTTCGGGACAGGGGGGTCACCCCTCCACTTT. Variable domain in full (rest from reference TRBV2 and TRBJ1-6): EPEVTQTPSHQVTQMGQEVILRCVPISNHLYFYWYRQILGQKVEFLVSFYNNEISEKSEIFDDQFSVERPDGSNFTLKIRSTKLEDSAMYFCASFGTGGSPLHFGNGTRLTVT.